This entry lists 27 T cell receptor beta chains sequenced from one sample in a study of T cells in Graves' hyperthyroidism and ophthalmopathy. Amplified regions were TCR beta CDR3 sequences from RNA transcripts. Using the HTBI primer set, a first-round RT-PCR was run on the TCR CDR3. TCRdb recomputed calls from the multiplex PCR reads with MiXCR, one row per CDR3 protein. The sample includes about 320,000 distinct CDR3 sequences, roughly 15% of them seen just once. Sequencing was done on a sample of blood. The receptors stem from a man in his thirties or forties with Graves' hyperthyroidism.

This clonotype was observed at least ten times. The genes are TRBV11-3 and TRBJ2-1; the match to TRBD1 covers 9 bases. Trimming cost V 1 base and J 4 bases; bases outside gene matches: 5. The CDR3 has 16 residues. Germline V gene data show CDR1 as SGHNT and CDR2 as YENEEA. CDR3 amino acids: CASSLGSGTGYNEQFF. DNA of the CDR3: TGTGCCAGCAGCTTAGGGTCCGGGACAGGGTACAATGAGCAGTTCTTC.

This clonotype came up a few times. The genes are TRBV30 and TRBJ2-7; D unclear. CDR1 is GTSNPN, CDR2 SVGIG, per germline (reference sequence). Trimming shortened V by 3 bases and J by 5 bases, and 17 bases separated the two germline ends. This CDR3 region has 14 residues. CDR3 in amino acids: CAWSPVGISDEQYF. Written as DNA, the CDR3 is TGTGCCTGGAGCCCAGTTGGTATATCCGACGAGCAGTACTTC. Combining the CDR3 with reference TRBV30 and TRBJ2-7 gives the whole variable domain SQTIHQWPATLVQPVGSPLSLECTVEGTSNPNLYWYRQAAGRGLQLLFYSVGIGQISSEVPQNLSASRPQDRQFILSSKKLLLSDSGFYLCAWSPVGISDEQYFGPGTRLTVT.

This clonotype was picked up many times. CDR3 in DNA: TGTGCCAGCAGCCATACCCGGGGCGGGCCCGAGCAGTACTTC. It is translated as CASSHTRGGPEQYF. The rearrangement links TRBV3-1 to TRBJ2-7; perhaps D is TRBD1 or TRBD2 (5 bases each). CDR3 length equals 14 residues. V lost 3 bases, J lost 6 bases, and 15 bases lay in between. CDR1 is LGHDT and CDR2 is YNNKEL in the germline V gene (reference sequence).

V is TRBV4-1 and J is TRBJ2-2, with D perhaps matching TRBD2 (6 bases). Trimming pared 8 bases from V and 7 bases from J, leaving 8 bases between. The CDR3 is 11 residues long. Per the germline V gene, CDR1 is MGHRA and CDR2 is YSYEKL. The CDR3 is CASRSGGELFF. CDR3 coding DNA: TGCGCCAGCCGTAGCGGCGGGGAGCTGTTTTTT.

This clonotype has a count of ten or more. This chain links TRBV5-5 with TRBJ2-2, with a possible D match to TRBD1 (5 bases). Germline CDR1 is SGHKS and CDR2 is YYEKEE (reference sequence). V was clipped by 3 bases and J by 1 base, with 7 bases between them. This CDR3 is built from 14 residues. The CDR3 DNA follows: TGTGCCAGCAGCTCTACAGGGAACACCGGGGAGCTGTTTTTT. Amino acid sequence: CASSSTGNTGELFF.

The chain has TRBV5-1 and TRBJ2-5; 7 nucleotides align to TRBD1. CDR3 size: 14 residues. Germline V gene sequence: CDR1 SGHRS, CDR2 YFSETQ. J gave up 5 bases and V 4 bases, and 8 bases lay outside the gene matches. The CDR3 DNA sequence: TGCGCCAGCAGCCCGGGACAGCTCACGGAGACCCAGTACTTC. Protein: CASSPGQLTETQYF.

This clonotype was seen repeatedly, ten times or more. The CDR3 coding sequence is TGTGCCAGCAGTGTTGTTGGGTCTGGCTATGGCTACACCTTC. This encodes CASSVVGSGYGYTF. This chain connects TRBV2 to TRBJ1-2; unclear D gene. The CDR3 is made up of 14 amino acids. V was trimmed by 4 bases and J by 4 bases, leaving 13 bases between them. Germline-derived CDR1 and CDR2 are SNHLY and FYNNEI.

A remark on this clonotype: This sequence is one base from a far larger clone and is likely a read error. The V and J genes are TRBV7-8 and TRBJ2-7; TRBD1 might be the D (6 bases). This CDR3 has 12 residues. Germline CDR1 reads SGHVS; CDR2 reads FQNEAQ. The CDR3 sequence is CASSLQGYGQYF. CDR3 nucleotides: TGTGCCAGCTCACTACAGGGATACGGGCAGTACTTC.

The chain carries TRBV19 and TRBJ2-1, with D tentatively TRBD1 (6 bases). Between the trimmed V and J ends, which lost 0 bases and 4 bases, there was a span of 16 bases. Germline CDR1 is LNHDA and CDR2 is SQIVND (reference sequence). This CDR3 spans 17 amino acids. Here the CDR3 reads CASSIDKAGETYNEQFF. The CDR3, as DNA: TGTGCCAGTAGTATAGATAAGGCAGGGGAGACATACAATGAGCAGTTCTTC.

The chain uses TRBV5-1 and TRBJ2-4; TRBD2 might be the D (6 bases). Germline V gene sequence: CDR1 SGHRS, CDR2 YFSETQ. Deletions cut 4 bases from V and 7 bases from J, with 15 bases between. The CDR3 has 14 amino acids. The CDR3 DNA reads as TGCGCCAGCAGCGAAATGACTAGTCCGAACATTCAGTACTTC. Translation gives CASSEMTSPNIQYF. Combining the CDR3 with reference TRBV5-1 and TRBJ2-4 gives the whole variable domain KAGVTQTPRYLIKTRGQQVTLSCSPISGHRSVSWYQQTPGQGLQFLFEYFSETQRNKGNFPGRFSGRQFSNSRSEMNVSTLELGDSALYLCASSEMTSPNIQYFGAGTRLSVL.

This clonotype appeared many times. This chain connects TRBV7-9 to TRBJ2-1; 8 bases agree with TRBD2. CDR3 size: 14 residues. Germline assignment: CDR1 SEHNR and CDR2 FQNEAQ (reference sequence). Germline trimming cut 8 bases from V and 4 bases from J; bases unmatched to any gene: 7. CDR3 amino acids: CASLPGGGYNEQFF. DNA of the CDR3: TGTGCCAGCCTACCCGGGGGGGGATACAATGAGCAGTTCTTC.

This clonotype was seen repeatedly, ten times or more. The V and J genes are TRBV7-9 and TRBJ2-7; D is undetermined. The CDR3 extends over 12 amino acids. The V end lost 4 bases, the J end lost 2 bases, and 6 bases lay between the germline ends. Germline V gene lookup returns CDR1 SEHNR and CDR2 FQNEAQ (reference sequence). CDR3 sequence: CASSSPTYEQYF. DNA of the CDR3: TGTGCCAGCAGCTCCCCGACCTACGAGCAGTACTTC.

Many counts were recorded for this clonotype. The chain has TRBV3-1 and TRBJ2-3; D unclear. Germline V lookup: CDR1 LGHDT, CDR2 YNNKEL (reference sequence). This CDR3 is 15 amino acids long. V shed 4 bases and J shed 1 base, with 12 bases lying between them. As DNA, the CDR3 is TGTGCCAGCAGCCGGCCCGGGTCCGGCACAGATACGCAGTATTTT. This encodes CASSRPGSGTDTQYF.

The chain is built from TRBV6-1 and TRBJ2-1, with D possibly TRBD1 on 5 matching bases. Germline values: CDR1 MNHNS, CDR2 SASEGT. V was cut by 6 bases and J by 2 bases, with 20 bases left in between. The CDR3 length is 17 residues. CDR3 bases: TGTGCCAGCAGCCAATTCGGACGGCAGGGTGCCTACAATGAGCAGTTCTTC. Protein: CASSQFGRQGAYNEQFF.

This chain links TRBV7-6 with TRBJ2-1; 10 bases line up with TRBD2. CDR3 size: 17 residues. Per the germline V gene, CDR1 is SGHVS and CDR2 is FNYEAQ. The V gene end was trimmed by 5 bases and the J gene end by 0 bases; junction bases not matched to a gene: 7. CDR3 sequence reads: CASSPGTSESSYNEQFF. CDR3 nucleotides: TGTGCCAGCAGCCCGGGGACTAGCGAGAGCTCCTACAATGAGCAGTTCTTC.

In DNA form, the CDR3 reads TGTGCCAGCAGTTACGTCATCACAGATACGCAGTATTTT. It encodes CASSYVITDTQYF. This sequence joins TRBV27 and TRBJ2-3; D remains ambiguous. V lost 4 bases and J 2 bases, leaving 7 bases between the germline ends. CDR3 length: 13 residues. CDR1 is MNHEY, CDR2 SMNVEV, per germline (reference sequence).

The CDR3 sequence is CASSLWAKQYEQFF. For the CDR3, the DNA is TGTGCCAGCAGCTTATGGGCGAAACAATATGAGCAGTTCTTC. The chain carries TRBV7-9 and TRBJ2-1, with D uncertain. Germline V lookup: CDR1 SEHNR, CDR2 FQNEAQ (reference sequence). The CDR3 sequence is 14 residues long. V was clipped by 2 bases and J by 8 bases, with 13 bases between them.

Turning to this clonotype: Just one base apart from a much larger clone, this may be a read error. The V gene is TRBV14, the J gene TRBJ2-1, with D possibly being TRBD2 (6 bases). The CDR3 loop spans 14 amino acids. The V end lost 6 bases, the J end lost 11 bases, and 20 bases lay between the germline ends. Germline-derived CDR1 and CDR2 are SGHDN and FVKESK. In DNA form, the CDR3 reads TGTGCCAGCAGACTCCGGGAGAATTTTGATAAGCAGTTCTTC. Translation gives CASRLRENFDKQFF.

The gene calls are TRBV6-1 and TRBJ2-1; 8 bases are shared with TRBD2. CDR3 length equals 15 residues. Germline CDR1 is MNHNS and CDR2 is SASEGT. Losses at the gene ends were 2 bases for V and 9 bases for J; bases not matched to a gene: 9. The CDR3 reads CASSELAGGLGEQFF. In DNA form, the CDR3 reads TGTGCCAGCAGTGAACTTGCGGGGGGACTAGGTGAGCAGTTCTTC.

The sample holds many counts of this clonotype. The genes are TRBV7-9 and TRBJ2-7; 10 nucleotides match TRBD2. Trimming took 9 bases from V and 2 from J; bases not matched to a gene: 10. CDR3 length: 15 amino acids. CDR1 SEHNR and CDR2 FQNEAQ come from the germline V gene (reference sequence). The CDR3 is CASRPSSGRAYEQYF. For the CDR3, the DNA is TGTGCCAGTCGGCCCAGCAGCGGGAGGGCCTACGAGCAGTACTTC. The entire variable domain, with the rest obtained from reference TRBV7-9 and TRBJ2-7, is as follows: DTGVSQNPRHKITKRGQNVTFRCDPISEHNRLYWYRQTLGQGPEFLTYFQNEAQLEKSRLLSDRFSAERPKGSFSTLEIQRTEQGDSAMYLCASRPSSGRAYEQYFGPGTRLTVT.

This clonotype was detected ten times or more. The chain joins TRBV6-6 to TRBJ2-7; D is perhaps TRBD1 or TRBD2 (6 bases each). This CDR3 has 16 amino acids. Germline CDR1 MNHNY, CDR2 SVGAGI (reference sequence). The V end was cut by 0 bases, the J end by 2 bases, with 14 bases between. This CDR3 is CASSYSDGGSPYEQYF. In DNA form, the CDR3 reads TGTGCCAGCAGTTACTCCGACGGGGGCTCCCCCTACGAGCAGTACTTC.

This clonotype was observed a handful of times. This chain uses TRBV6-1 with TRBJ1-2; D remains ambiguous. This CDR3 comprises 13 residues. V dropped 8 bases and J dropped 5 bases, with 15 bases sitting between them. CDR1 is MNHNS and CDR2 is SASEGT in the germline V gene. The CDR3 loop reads CASQLALGYGYTF. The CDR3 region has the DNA TGTGCCAGCCAACTTGCCTTGGGGTATGGCTACACCTTC.

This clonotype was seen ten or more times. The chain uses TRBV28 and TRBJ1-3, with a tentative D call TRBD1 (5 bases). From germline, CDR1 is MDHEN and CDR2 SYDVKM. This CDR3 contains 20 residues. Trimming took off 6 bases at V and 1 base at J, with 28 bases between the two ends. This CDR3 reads CASSCIPRAAYQRSGNTIYF. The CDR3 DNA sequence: TGTGCCAGCAGCTGTATACCCAGGGCGGCCTACCAGAGGTCTGGAAACACCATATATTTT.

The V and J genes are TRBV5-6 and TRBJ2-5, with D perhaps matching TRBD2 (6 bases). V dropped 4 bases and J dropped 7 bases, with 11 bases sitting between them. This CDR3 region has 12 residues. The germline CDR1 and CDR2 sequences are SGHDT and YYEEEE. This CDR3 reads CASSVPEGTQYF. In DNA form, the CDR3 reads TGTGCCAGCAGCGTCCCGGAGGGGACCCAGTACTTC.

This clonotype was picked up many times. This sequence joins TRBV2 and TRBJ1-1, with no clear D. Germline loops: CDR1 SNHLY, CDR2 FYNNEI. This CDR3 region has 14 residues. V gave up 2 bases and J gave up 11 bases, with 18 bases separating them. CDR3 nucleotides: TGTGCCAGCAGTGAAACCAAGGGCCCGATAGCGGCTTTCTTT. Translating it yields CASSETKGPIAAFF.

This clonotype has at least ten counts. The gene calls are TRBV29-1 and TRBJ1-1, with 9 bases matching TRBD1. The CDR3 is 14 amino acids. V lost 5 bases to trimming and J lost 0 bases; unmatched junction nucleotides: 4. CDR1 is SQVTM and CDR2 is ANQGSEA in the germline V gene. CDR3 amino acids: CSVRQGGLNTEAFF. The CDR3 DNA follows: TGCAGCGTTAGACAGGGGGGATTGAACACTGAAGCTTTCTTT.

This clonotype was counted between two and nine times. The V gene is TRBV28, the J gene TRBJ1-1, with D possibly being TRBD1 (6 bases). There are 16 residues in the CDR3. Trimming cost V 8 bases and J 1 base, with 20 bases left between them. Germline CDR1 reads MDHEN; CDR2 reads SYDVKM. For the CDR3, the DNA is TGTGCCAGCGGGGCACCTACCGGGACAAAGAACACTGAAGCTTTCTTT. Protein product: CASGAPTGTKNTEAFF. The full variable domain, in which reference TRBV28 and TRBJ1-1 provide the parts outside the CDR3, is DVKVTQSSRYLVKRTGEKVFLECVQDMDHENMFWYRQDPGLGLRLIYFSYDVKMKEKGDIPEGYSVSREKKERFSLILESASTNQTSMYLCASGAPTGTKNTEAFFGQGTRLTVV.